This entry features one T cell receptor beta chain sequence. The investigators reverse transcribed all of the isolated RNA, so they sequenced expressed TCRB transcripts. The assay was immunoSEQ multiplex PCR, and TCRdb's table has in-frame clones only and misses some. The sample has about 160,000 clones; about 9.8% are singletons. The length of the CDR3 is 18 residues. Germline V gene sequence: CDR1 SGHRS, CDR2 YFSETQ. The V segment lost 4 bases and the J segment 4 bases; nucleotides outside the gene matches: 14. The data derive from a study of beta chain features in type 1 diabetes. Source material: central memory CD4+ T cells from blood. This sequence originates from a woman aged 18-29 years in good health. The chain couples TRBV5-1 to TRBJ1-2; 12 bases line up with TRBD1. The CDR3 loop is CASSTAGTGGARLYGYTF. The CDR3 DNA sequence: TGCGCCAGCAGCACCGCCGGGACAGGGGGCGCGAGACTCTATGGCTACACCTTC.